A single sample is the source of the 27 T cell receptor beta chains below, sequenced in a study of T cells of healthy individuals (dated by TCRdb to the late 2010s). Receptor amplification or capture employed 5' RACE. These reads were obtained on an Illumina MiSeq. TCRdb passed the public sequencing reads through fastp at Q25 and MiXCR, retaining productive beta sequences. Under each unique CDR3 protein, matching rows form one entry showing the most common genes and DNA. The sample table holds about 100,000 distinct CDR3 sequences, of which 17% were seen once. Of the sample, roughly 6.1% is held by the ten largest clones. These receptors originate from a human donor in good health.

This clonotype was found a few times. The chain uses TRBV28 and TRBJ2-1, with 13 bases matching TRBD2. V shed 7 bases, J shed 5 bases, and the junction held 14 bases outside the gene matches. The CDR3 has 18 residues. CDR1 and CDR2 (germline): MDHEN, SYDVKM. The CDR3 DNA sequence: TGTGCCAGCAAACCTCCCCGGGGGACTAGCGGGGCCGACAATGAGCAGTTCTTC. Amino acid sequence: CASKPPRGTSGADNEQFF.

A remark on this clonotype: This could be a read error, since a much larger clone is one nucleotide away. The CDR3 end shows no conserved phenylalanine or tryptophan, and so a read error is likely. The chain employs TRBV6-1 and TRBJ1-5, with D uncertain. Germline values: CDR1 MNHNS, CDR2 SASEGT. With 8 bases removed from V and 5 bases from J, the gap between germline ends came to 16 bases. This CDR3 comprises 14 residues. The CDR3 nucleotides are TGTGCCAGCGTAGGCCCCACCACGGATCAGCCCCAGCATTCT. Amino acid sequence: CASVGPTTDQPQHS.

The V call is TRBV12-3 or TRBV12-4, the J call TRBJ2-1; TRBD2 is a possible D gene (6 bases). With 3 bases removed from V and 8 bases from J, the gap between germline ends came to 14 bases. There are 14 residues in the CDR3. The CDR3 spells CASSFESGAHEQFF. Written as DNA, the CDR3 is TGTGCCAGCAGTTTTGAGTCGGGAGCCCATGAGCAGTTCTTC.

The CDR3 DNA follows: TGCAGTGCTAGATGGGGGGGCTCCTACAATGAGCAGTTCTTC. Translation: CSARWGGSYNEQFF. This rearrangement joins TRBV20-1 to TRBJ2-1; 7 nucleotides match TRBD2. The trim removed 2 bases at V and 0 bases at J, leaving 1 base unmatched. CDR3 length: 14 residues. Germline V CDR1 and CDR2: DFQATT, SNEGSKA (reference sequence).

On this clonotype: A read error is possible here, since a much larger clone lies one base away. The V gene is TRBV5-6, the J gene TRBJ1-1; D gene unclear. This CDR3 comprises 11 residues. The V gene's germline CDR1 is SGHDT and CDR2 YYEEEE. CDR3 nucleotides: TGTACCAGCAGCTTCCACACTGAAGCTTTCTTT. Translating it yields CTSSFHTEAFF.

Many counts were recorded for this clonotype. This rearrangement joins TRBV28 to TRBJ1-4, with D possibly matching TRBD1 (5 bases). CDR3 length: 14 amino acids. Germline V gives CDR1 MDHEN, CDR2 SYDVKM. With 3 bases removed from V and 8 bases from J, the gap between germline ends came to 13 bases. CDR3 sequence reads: CASSFGGGMEKLFF. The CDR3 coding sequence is TGTGCCAGCAGTTTCGGGGGGGGTATGGAAAAACTGTTTTTT.

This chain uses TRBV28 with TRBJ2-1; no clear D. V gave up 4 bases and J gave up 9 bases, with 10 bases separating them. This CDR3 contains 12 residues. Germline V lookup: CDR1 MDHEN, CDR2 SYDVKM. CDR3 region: CASSSRKSEQFF. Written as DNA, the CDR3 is TGTGCCAGCAGTTCCCGAAAGTCTGAGCAGTTCTTC.

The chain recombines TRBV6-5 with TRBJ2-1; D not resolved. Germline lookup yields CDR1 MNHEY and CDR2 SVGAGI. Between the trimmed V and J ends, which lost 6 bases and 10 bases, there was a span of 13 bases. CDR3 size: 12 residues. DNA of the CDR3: TGTGCCAGCAGCCGTACGGTTGGAGAGCAGTTCTTC. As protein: CASSRTVGEQFF.

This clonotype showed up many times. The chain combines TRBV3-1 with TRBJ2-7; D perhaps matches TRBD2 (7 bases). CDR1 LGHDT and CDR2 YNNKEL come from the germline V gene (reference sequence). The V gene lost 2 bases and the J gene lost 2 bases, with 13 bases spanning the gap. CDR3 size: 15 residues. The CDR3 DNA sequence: TGTGCCAGCAGCCAACGGGGGGCTAACGCCTACGAGCAGTACTTC. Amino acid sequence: CASSQRGANAYEQYF.

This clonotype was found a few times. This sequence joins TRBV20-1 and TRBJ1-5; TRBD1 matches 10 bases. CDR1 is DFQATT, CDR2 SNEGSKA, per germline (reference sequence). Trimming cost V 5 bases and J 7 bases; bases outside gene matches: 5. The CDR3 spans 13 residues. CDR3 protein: CSAYRDRGQPQHF. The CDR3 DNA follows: TGCAGTGCTTACCGGGACAGGGGACAGCCCCAGCATTTT.

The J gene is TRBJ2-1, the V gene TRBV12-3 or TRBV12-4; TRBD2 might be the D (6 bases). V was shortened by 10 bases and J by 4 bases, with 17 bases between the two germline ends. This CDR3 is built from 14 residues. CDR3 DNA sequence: TGTGCCACCGTAGGCAGCGGGCAGTACAATGAGCAGTTCTTC. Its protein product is CATVGSGQYNEQFF.

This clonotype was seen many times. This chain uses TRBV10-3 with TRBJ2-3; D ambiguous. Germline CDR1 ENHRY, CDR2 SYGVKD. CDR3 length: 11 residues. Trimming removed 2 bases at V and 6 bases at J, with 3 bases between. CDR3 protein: CAISELDTQYF. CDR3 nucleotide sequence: TGTGCCATCAGTGAGCTGGATACGCAGTATTTT.

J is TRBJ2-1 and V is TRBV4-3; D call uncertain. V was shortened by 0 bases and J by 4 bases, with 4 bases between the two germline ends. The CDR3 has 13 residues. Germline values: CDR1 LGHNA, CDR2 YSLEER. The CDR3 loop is CASSQDKYNEQFF. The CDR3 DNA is TGCGCCAGCAGCCAAGACAAGTACAATGAGCAGTTCTTC.

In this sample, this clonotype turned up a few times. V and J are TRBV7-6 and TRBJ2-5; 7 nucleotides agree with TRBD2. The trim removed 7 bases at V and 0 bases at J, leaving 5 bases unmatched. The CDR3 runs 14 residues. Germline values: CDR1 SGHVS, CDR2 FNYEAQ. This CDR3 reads CASTYSGNQETQYF. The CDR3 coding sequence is TGTGCCAGCACCTACAGCGGGAACCAAGAGACCCAGTACTTC. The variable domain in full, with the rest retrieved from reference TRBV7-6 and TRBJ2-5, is GAGVSQSPRYKVTKRGQDVALRCDPISGHVSLYWYRQALGQGPEFLTYFNYEAQQDKSGLPNDRFSAERPEGSISTLTIQRTEQRDSAMYRCASTYSGNQETQYFGPGTRLLVL.

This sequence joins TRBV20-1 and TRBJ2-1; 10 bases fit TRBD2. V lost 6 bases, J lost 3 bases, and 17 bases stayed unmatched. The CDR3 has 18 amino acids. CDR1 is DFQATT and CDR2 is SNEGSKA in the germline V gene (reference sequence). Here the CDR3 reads CSAPPGLAVLGGYNEQFF. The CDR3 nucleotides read TGCAGTGCACCACCCGGACTAGCGGTTCTTGGGGGCTACAATGAGCAGTTCTTC.

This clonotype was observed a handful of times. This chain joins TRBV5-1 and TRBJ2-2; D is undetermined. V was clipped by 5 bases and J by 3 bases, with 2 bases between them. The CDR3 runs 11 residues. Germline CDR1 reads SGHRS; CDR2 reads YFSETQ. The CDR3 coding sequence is TGCGCCAGCAGGGACACCGGGGAGCTGTTTTTT. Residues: CASRDTGELFF.

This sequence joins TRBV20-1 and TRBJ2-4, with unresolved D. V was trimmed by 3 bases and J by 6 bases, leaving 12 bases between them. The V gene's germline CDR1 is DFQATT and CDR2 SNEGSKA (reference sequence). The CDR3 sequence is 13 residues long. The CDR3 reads CSASTGVGNIQYF. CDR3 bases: TGCAGTGCTAGTACGGGCGTCGGAAACATTCAGTACTTC.

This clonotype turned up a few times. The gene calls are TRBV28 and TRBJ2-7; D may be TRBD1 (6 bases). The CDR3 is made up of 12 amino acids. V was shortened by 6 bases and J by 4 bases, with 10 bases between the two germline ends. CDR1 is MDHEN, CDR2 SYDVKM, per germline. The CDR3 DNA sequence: TGTGCCAGCAGGTTGACAGGTTACGAGCAGTACTTC. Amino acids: CASRLTGYEQYF.

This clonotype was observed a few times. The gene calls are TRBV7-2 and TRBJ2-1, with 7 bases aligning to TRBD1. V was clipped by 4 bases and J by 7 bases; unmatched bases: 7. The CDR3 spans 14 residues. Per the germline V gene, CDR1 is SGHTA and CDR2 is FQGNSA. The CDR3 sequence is CASSSQGYWNEQFF. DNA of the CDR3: TGTGCCAGCAGCTCACAGGGGTATTGGAATGAGCAGTTCTTC.

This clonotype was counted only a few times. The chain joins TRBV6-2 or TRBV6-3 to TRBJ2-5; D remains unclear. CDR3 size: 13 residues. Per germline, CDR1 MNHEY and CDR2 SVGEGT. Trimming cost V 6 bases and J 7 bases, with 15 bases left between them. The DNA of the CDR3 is TGTGCCAGCAGACAGACCACCTGGGGGACCCAGTACTTC. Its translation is CASRQTTWGTQYF.

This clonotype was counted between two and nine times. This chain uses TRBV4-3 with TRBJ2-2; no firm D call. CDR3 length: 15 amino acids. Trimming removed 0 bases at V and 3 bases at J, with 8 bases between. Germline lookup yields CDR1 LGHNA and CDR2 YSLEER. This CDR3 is CASSQEGRDTGELFF. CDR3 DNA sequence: TGCGCCAGCAGCCAAGAAGGGCGCGACACCGGGGAGCTGTTTTTT.

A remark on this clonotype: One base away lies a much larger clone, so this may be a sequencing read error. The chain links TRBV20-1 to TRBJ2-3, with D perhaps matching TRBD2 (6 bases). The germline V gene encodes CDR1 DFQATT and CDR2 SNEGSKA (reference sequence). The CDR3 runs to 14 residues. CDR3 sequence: CSVLSGAGTDTQYF. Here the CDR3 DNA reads TGCAGCGTCTTGTCGGGAGCGGGTACAGATACGCAGTATTTT.

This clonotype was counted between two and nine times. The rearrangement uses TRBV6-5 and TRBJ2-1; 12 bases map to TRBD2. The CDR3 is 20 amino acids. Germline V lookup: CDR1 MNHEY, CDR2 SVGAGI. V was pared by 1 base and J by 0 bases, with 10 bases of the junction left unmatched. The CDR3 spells CASSYFSLAGGGSSYNEQFF. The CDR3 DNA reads TGTGCCAGCAGTTACTTCTCACTAGCGGGGGGCGGAAGCTCCTACAATGAGCAGTTCTTC.

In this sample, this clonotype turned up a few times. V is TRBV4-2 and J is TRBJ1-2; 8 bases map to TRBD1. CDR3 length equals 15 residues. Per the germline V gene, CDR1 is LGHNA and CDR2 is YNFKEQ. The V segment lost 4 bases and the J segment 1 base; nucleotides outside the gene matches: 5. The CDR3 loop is CASSPSDRGNYGYTF. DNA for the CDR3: TGTGCCAGCAGCCCGAGCGACAGGGGTAACTATGGCTACACCTTC.

The DNA of the CDR3 is TGCGCCAGCAGCCAATTTGAAGCGGGAGAGGATGAGACCCAGTACTTC. Its protein product is CASSQFEAGEDETQYF. V and J are TRBV4-1 and TRBJ2-5; 8 bases are shared with TRBD2. The CDR3 has 16 residues. Losses at the gene ends were 2 bases for V and 5 bases for J; bases not matched to a gene: 10. CDR1 MGHRA and CDR2 YSYEKL come from the germline V gene.

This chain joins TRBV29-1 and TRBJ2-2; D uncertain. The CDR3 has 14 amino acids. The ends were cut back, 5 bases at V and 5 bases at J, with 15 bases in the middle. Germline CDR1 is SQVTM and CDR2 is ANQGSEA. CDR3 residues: CSVKQPSLTGELFF. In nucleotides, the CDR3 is TGCAGCGTTAAACAGCCTTCTCTGACCGGGGAGCTGTTTTTT.

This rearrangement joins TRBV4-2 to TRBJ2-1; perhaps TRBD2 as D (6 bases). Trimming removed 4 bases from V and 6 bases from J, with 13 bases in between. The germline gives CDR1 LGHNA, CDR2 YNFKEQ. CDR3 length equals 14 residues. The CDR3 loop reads CASSPTGLANEQFF. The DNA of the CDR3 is TGTGCCAGCAGCCCCACGGGACTTGCCAATGAGCAGTTCTTC.